This TCR beta chain emerged from a study of T-cell memory formation after mild COVID-19. The study's findings and limits: Most CD4+ clones that shrank were in CM and EM, while CD8+ ones turned up in EMRA.

This clonotype was recorded a few times. The antigen remains unidentified. The CDR3 spans 15 residues. The germline V and J ends were trimmed by 2 bases and 3 bases, with 13 bases remaining between them. Germline V CDR1 and CDR2: LGHDT, YNNKEL (reference sequence). TCRdb re-analysed the 5' RACE reads in MiXCR, keeping a single row per CDR3 protein. Among about 450,000 distinct CDR3 sequences, around a quarter were seen once, and the ten largest hold around 13%. This chain uses TRBV3-1 with TRBJ1-2; D is ambiguous. The specimen was PBMCs or a T cell subset sorted from them (not recorded which). The source is an adult woman who had mild COVID-19 (a few samples of this study predate the infection). Cell type and time point are not known. This CDR3 reads CASSQSVAGYYGYTF. The CDR3 nucleotides are TGTGCCAGCAGCCAAAGCGTGGCGGGGTACTATGGCTACACCTTC.